These 16 T cell receptor beta chains share one sample of origin, sequenced in a study of beta chain features in type 1 diabetes. Study findings and constraints: Shorter TCRB CDR3s, moderately but significantly so, marked every one of the four CD4+ subsets in Type 1 diabetes patients.

The isolated RNA, all of it, was reverse transcribed, so expressed TCRB transcripts were what got sequenced. Assay used: immunoSEQ multiplex PCR; TCRdb lists only in-frame clones, some missing. The sample has approximately 170,000 clones, approximately 7.8% seen once. For these TCRs, the target antigens are not known. Specimen: central memory CD4+ T cells from blood. These receptors came from a woman between 40 and 55 years old with type 1 diabetes.

This clone has more than one count but fewer than ten. CDR3 sequence: CAWSVDRGYENSPLHF. In nucleotides, the CDR3 is TGTGCCTGGAGTGTGGACAGGGGATATGAAAATTCACCCCTCCACTTT. The chain employs TRBV30 and TRBJ1-6; 9 bases align to TRBD1. V lost 0 bases, J lost 7 bases, and 7 bases stayed unmatched. This CDR3 has 16 amino acids. Germline CDR1 is GTSNPN and CDR2 is SVGIG (reference sequence).

In this sample, this clone turned up a few times. The rearrangement uses TRBV18 and TRBJ1-4; D gene uncertain. This CDR3 has 13 residues. The germline V gene encodes CDR1 KGHSH and CDR2 LQKENI. V lost 8 bases, J lost 0 bases, and 7 bases lay in between. The chain's CDR3 is CASTRATNEKLFF. DNA of the CDR3: TGTGCCAGCACGCGGGCAACTAATGAAAAACTGTTTTTT.

This chain connects TRBV4-3 to TRBJ1-2; D gene unclear. The CDR3 spans 16 residues. Trimming took off 2 bases at V and 2 bases at J, with 15 bases between the two ends. Germline assignment: CDR1 LGHNA and CDR2 YSLEER. The CDR3 region is CASSQSPVGVNYGYTF. The DNA of the CDR3 is TGCGCCAGCAGCCAATCCCCGGTTGGTGTGAACTATGGCTACACCTTC.

The rearrangement joins TRBV7-6 to TRBJ1-1; the match to TRBD1 covers 9 bases. V trimming: 2 bases; J trimming: 7 bases; junction bases outside the gene matches: 2. Germline loops: CDR1 SGHVS, CDR2 FNYEAQ. The CDR3 has 13 residues. The CDR3 is CASSLWTGDEAFF. Here the CDR3 DNA reads TGTGCCAGCAGCTTATGGACAGGGGATGAAGCTTTCTTT.

V and J are TRBV6-6 and TRBJ1-1; 7 bases agree with TRBD1. Trimming took 7 bases from V and 4 from J; bases not matched to a gene: 15. This CDR3 comprises 16 residues. Germline assignment: CDR1 MNHNY and CDR2 SVGAGI (reference sequence). CDR3 protein: CASTNRGLNSGTEAFF. In DNA, the CDR3 is TGTGCCAGCACCAACAGGGGCTTAAACAGCGGCACTGAAGCTTTCTTT.

This clone has just a few counts. The gene calls are TRBV28 and TRBJ2-1, with 9 nucleotides matching TRBD2. The CDR3 spans 14 residues. Germline-derived CDR1 and CDR2 are MDHEN and SYDVKM. J lost 7 bases, V lost 2 bases, and 3 bases had no gene match. The CDR3 here is CASSLAGGLNEQFF. The CDR3 DNA sequence: TGTGCCAGCAGTTTAGCGGGAGGGCTTAATGAGCAGTTCTTC.

This clone was detected a few times. This rearrangement joins TRBV28 to TRBJ2-5, with D perhaps TRBD2 (5 bases). The germline gives CDR1 MDHEN, CDR2 SYDVKM. The germline V and J ends were trimmed by 5 bases and 3 bases, with 13 bases remaining between them. The CDR3 consists of 14 residues. DNA for the CDR3: TGTGCCAGCAGTCCCCTAGGACTTGAAGAGACCCAGTACTTC. It codes for CASSPLGLEETQYF. The whole variable domain, remainder taken from reference TRBV28 and TRBJ2-5, is DVKVTQSSRYLVKRTGEKVFLECVQDMDHENMFWYRQDPGLGLRLIYFSYDVKMKEKGDIPEGYSVSREKKERFSLILESASTNQTSMYLCASSPLGLEETQYFGPGTRLLVL.

The V and J genes are TRBV30 and TRBJ2-7, with D tentatively TRBD2 (5 bases). The CDR3 has 13 amino acids. V was trimmed by 3 bases and J by 6 bases, leaving 15 bases between them. Per germline, CDR1 GTSNPN and CDR2 SVGIG (reference sequence). The CDR3 nucleotides are TGTGCCTGGAGGGACGAGGACTGGGGCGAGCAGTACTTC. Translated, it gives CAWRDEDWGEQYF.

The chain couples TRBV28 to TRBJ1-4, with TRBD1 matching over 11 bases. Germline lookup yields CDR1 MDHEN and CDR2 SYDVKM. This CDR3 comprises 17 residues. V shed 6 bases, J shed 5 bases, and the junction held 11 bases outside the gene matches. The chain's CDR3 is CASSFGQGANVNEKLFF. The CDR3 coding sequence is TGTGCCAGCAGCTTCGGACAGGGGGCGAATGTGAATGAAAAACTGTTTTTT.

This clone turned up a few times. The chain couples TRBV28 to TRBJ2-2, with TRBD1 matching 8 bases. CDR3 length: 16 amino acids. J lost 3 bases, V lost 3 bases, and 6 bases had no gene match. Germline CDR1 is MDHEN and CDR2 is SYDVKM. The CDR3 protein is CASSFWTGLDTGELFF. As DNA, the CDR3 is TGTGCCAGCAGTTTCTGGACAGGGCTGGACACCGGGGAGCTGTTTTTT.

A few counts support this clone. The chain combines TRBV28 with TRBJ2-6, with 7 bases fitting TRBD1. Per germline, CDR1 MDHEN and CDR2 SYDVKM. The CDR3 has 17 amino acids. The J segment lost 0 bases and the V segment lost 6 bases, leaving 8 bases of the junction unmatched. The CDR3 DNA reads as TGTGCCAGCAGCCTTAGACAGGGTCGCTCTGGGGCCAACGTCCTGACTTTC. Its protein is CASSLRQGRSGANVLTF.

This clone has a handful of counts. The rearrangement links TRBV7-2 to TRBJ2-3, with D unresolved. The germline gives CDR1 SGHTA, CDR2 FQGNSA. V lost 5 bases and J lost 5, with 8 bases in between. The CDR3 has 12 residues. This chain's CDR3 is CASSEIGDTQYF. The CDR3 DNA follows: TGTGCCAGCAGCGAGATTGGAGATACGCAGTATTTT.

This chain connects TRBV6-5 to TRBJ2-1; the D gene is possibly TRBD1 (6 bases). Germline assignment: CDR1 MNHEY and CDR2 SVGAGI. V gave up 0 bases and J gave up 8 bases, with 17 bases separating them. The CDR3 is made up of 16 amino acids. The CDR3 nucleotides are TGTGCCAGCAGTTACTCCAGGGGTGCAGGAGCGGATGAGCAGTTCTTC. Translated, it gives CASSYSRGAGADEQFF.

The CDR3 loop is CASSLYAGQSNQPQHF. CDR3 sequence (DNA): TGTGCCAGTTCCCTCTACGCTGGACAAAGCAATCAGCCCCAGCATTTT. This chain uses TRBV19 with TRBJ1-5; TRBD1 is a possible D gene (5 bases). CDR3 length: 16 amino acids. Germline-derived CDR1 and CDR2 are LNHDA and SQIVND (reference sequence). The V and J ends lost 8 bases and 1 base respectively, with 18 bases between them.

In this sample, this clone turned up many times. V gene TRBV4-2 combines with J gene TRBJ2-3; TRBD2 matches at 9 bases. The ends lost 1 base at V and 6 bases at J; junction bases unmatched: 11. Germline loops: CDR1 LGHNA, CDR2 YNFKEQ. CDR3 size: 17 residues. The CDR3 loop is CASSQALAGWLPDTQYF. The CDR3 region has the DNA TGTGCCAGCAGCCAAGCCCTAGCGGGGTGGCTTCCGGATACGCAGTATTTT.

This clone appeared a few times. This rearrangement joins TRBV7-2 to TRBJ2-7; D call uncertain. In germline, CDR1 is SGHTA, CDR2 FQGNSA. The CDR3 spans 14 residues. V lost 6 bases to trimming and J lost 3 bases, with 15 bases between them. The CDR3 here is CASRMRESYYEQYF. The CDR3 nucleotides are TGTGCCAGCAGGATGAGAGAATCCTACTACGAGCAGTACTTC.